In its sample, the clone carrying this T cell receptor (beta chain) was seen a few times. Its specificity is unknown. The donors were all healthy and Caucasian. TCRdb independently ran MiXCR on the 5' RACE reads; one entry per CDR3 protein. Of 600,000 to 800,000 distinct CDR3 sequences in the sample, 21% were seen once. This specimen comes from a study of identical twins. Study-wide results and limits: Memory repertoires showed no such pattern, whereas abundant cord blood beta clonotypes carried fewer insertions.

These records were also assigned to another study, of T cells expressing NK-cell markers.

Sequenced: PBMCs. This TCR came from a woman between 18 and 30 years old in good health.

CDR3 sequence reads: CASSLFGGRGGPGEQYF. For the CDR3, the DNA is TGTGCCAGCAGTTTATTCGGTGGACGGGGAGGACCTGGAGAGCAGTACTTC. This rearrangement joins TRBV27 to TRBJ2-7, with D perhaps matching TRBD2 (6 bases). Germline V lookup: CDR1 MNHEY, CDR2 SMNVEV (reference sequence). CDR3 length: 17 residues. Trimming cost V 1 base and J 7 bases, with 23 bases left between them.